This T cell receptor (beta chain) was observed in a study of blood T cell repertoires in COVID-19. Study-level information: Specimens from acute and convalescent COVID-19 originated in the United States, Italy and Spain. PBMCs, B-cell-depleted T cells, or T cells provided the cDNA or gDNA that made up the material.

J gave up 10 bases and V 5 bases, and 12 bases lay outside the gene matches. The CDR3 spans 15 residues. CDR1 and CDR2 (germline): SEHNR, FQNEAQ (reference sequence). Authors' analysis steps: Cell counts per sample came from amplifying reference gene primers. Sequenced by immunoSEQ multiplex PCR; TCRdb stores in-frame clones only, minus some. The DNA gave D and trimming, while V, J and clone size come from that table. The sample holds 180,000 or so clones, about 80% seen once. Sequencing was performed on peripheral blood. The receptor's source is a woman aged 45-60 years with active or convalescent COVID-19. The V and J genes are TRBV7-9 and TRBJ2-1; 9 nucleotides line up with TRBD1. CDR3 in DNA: TGTGCCAGCAGCCCCGGGACAGGGATTACGGGAGAGCAGTTCTTC. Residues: CASSPGTGITGEQFF.